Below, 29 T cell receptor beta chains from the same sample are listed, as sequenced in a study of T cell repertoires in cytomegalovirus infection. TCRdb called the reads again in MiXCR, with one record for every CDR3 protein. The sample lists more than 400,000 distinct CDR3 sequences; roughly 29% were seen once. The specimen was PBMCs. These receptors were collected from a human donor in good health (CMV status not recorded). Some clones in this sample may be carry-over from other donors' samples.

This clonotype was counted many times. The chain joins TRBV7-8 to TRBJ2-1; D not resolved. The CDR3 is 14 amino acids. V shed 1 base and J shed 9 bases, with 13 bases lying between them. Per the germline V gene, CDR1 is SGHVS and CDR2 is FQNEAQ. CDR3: CASSLGELGREQFF. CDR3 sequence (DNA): TGTGCCAGCAGCTTAGGAGAACTCGGGCGTGAGCAGTTCTTC. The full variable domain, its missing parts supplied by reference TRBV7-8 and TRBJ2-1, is GAGVSQSPRYKVAKRGQDVALRCDPISGHVSLFWYQQALGQGPEFLTYFQNEAQLDKSGLPSDRFFAERPEGSVSTLKIQRTQQEDSAVYLCASSLGELGREQFFGPGTRLTVL.

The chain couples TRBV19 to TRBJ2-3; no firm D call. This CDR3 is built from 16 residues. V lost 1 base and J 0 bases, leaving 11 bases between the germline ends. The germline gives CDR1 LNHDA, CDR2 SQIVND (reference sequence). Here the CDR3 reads CASSIGARSSTDTQYF. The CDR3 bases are TGTGCCAGTAGTATAGGGGCGCGGTCGAGCACAGATACGCAGTATTTT.

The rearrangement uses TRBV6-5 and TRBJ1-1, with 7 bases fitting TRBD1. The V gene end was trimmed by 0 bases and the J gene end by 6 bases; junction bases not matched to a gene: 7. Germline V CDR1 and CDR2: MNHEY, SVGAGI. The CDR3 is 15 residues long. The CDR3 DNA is TGTGCCAGCAGTTACTCGATGGACAGGTTGGCTGAAGCTTTCTTT. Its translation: CASSYSMDRLAEAFF.

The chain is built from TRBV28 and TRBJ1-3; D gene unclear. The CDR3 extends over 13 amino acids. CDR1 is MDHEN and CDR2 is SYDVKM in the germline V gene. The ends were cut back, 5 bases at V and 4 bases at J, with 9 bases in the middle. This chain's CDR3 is CASSQRPGNTIYF. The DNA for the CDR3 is TGTGCCAGCAGTCAGAGACCGGGAAACACCATATATTTT.

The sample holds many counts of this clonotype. The CDR3 DNA reads as TGTGCCAGCAGCCACCGGGACAGTACCTACAATGAGCAGTTCTTC. Its protein product is CASSHRDSTYNEQFF. This rearrangement joins TRBV7-7 to TRBJ2-1; 7 bases match TRBD1. The CDR3 length is 15 residues. J lost 2 bases, V lost 5 bases, and 6 bases had no gene match. From germline, CDR1 is SSHAT and CDR2 FNYEAQ (reference sequence).

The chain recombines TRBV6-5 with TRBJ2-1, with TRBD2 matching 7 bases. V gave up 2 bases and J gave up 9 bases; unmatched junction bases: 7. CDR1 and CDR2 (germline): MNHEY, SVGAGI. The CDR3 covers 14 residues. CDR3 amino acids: CASSYEVGGPEQFF. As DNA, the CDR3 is TGTGCCAGCAGTTACGAAGTGGGAGGGCCTGAGCAGTTCTTC.

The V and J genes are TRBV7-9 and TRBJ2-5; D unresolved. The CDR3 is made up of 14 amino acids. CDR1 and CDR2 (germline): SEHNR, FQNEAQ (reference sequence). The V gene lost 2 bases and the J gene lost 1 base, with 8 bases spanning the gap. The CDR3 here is CASSLLQVQETQYF. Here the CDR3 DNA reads TGTGCCAGCAGCTTACTGCAGGTCCAAGAGACCCAGTACTTC.

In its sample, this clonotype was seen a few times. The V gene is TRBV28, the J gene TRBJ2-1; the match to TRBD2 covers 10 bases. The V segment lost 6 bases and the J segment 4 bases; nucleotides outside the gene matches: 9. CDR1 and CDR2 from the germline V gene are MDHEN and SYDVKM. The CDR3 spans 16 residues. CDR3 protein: CASRPTSGRGYNEQFF. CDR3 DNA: TGTGCCAGCAGGCCTACGAGCGGGAGGGGGTACAATGAGCAGTTCTTC.

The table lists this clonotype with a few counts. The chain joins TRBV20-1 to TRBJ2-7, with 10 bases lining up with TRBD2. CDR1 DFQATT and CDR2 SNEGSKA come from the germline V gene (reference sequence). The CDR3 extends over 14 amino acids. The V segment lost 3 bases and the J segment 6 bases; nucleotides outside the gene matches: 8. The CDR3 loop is CSARPLAGAREQYF. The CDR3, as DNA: TGCAGTGCTAGGCCTCTAGCGGGAGCCCGCGAGCAGTACTTC.

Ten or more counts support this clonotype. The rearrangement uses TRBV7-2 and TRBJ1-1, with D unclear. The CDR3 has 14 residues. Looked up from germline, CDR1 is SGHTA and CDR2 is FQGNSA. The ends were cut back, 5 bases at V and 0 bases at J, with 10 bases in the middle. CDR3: CASSLDGVNTEAFF. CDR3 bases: TGTGCCAGCAGCCTGGACGGGGTGAACACTGAAGCTTTCTTT. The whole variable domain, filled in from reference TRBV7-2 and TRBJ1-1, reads GAGVSQSPSNKVTEKGKDVELRCDPISGHTALYWYRQSLGQGLEFLIYFQGNSAPDKSGLPSDRFSAERTGGSVSTLTIQRTQQEDSAVYLCASSLDGVNTEAFFGQGTRLTVV.

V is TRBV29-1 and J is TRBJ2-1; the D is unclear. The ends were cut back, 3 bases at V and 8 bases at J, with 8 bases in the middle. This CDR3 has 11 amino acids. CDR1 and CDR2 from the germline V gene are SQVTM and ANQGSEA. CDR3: CSVELGYEQFF. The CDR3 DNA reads TGCAGCGTTGAGCTGGGGTATGAGCAGTTCTTC.

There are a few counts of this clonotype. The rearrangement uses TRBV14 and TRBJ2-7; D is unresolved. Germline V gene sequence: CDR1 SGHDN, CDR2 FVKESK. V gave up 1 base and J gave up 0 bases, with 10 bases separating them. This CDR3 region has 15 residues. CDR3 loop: CASSQVGFDSYEQYF. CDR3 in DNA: TGTGCCAGCAGCCAAGTAGGGTTCGACTCCTACGAGCAGTACTTC. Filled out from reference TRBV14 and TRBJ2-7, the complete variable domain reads EAGVTQFPSHSVIEKGQTVTLRCDPISGHDNLYWYRRVMGKEIKFLLHFVKESKQDESGMPNNRFLAERTGGTYSTLKVQPAELEDSGVYFCASSQVGFDSYEQYFGPGTRLTVT.

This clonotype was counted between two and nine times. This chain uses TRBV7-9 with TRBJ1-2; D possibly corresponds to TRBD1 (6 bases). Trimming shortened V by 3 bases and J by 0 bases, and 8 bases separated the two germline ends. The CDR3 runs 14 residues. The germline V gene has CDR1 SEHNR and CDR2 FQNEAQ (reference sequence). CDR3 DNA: TGTGCCAGCAGCTTCGGGGGGCCTAACTATGGCTACACCTTC. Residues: CASSFGGPNYGYTF.

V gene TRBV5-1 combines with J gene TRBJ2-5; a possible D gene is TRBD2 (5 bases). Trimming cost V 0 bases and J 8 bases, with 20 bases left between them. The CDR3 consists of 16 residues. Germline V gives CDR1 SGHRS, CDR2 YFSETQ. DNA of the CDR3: TGCGCCAGCAGCTTGGCCGTGGCGTGGGAAGGAGGAACCCAGTACTTC. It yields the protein CASSLAVAWEGGTQYF.

In DNA, the CDR3 is TGTGCCAGCAGCTCGGACATTGCGATGAACACTGAAGCTTTCTTT. Translation: CASSSDIAMNTEAFF. The chain is built from TRBV7-2 and TRBJ1-1, with D tentatively TRBD1 (5 bases). Germline V gene sequence: CDR1 SGHTA, CDR2 FQGNSA. Trimming shortened V by 4 bases and J by 0 bases, and 12 bases separated the two germline ends. The CDR3 spans 15 residues. Looking up the rest from reference TRBV7-2 and TRBJ1-1 gives the full variable domain: GAGVSQSPSNKVTEKGKDVELRCDPISGHTALYWYRQSLGQGLEFLIYFQGNSAPDKSGLPSDRFSAERTGGSVSTLTIQRTQQEDSAVYLCASSSDIAMNTEAFFGQGTRLTVV.

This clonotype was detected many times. The CDR3 is CASSLEMTGSTDTQYF. CDR3 sequence (DNA): TGTGCCAGCAGCTTAGAAATGACGGGTAGCACAGATACGCAGTATTTT. The chain uses TRBV11-2 and TRBJ2-3; no reliable D call. V gave up 0 bases and J gave up 0 bases, with 10 bases separating them. CDR1 is SGHAT and CDR2 is FQNNGV in the germline V gene. This CDR3 contains 16 residues.

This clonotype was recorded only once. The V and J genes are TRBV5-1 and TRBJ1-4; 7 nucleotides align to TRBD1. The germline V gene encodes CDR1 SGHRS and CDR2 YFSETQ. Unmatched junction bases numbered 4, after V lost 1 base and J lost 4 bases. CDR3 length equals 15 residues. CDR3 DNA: TGCGCCAGCAGCTTGTTGACAGGGCTTAATGAAAAACTGTTTTTT. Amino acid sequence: CASSLLTGLNEKLFF.

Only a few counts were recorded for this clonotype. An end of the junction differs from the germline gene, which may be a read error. In DNA form, the CDR3 reads TGCAGCGTTGAAGATCGAAGGGGGAAAGGAATCTTT. Translating it yields CSVEDRRGKGIF. The V gene is TRBV29-1, the J gene TRBJ1-1; possible D gene TRBD1, 6 bases. The CDR3 totals 12 residues. Germline lookup yields CDR1 SQVTM and CDR2 ANQGSEA.

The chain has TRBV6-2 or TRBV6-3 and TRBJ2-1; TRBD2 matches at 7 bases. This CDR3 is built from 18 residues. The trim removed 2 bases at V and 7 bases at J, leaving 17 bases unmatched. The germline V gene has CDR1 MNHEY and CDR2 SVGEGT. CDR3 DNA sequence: TGTGCCAGCAGTTACCTAAAGGGTGCCGCATCGCGGGGGAATGAGCAGTTCTTC. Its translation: CASSYLKGAASRGNEQFF.

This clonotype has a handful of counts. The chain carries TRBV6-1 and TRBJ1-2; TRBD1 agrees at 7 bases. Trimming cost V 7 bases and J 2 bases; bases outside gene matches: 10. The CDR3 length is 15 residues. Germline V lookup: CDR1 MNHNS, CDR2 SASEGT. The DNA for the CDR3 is TGTGCCAGCAACGGCGCGGCAGGGGGGAACTATGGCTACACCTTC. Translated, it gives CASNGAAGGNYGYTF.

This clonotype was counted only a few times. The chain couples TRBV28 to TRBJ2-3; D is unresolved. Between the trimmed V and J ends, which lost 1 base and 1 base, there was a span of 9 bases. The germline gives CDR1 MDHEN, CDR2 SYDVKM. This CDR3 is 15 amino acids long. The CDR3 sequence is CASSLLAVGTDTQYF. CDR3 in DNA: TGTGCCAGCAGTTTATTGGCAGTTGGCACAGATACGCAGTATTTT.

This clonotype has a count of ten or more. CDR3 residues: CASSLNGHHNEQFF. The CDR3 DNA reads TGTGCCAGCAGCTTAAACGGACACCACAATGAGCAGTTCTTC. V and J are TRBV7-2 and TRBJ2-1; possibly TRBD1 for D (5 bases). CDR3 size: 14 residues. Germline V gene sequence: CDR1 SGHTA, CDR2 FQGNSA. V was trimmed by 2 bases and J by 5 bases, leaving 10 bases between them. The full variable domain, its missing parts supplied by reference TRBV7-2 and TRBJ2-1, is GAGVSQSPSNKVTEKGKDVELRCDPISGHTALYWYRQSLGQGLEFLIYFQGNSAPDKSGLPSDRFSAERTGGSVSTLTIQRTQQEDSAVYLCASSLNGHHNEQFFGPGTRLTVL.

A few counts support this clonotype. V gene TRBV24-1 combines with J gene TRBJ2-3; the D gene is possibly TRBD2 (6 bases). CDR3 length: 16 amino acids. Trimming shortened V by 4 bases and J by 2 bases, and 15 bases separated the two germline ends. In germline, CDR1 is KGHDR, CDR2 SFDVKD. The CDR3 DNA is TGTGCCACCAGTGACTCCCGGACTACCTACACAGATACGCAGTATTTT. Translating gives CATSDSRTTYTDTQYF.

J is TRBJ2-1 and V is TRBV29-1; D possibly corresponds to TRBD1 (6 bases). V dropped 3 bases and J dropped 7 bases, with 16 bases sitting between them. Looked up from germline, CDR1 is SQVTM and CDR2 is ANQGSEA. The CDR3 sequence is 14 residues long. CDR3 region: CSVDPREQGNEQFF. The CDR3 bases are TGCAGCGTTGACCCGAGAGAACAGGGAAATGAGCAGTTCTTC.

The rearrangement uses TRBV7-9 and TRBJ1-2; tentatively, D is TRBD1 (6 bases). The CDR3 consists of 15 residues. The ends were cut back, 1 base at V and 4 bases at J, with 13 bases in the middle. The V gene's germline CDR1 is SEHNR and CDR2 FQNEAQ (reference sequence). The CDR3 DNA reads TGTGCCAGCAGCTTAGAGGCAGGGGAGTCCTATGGCTACACCTTC. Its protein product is CASSLEAGESYGYTF.

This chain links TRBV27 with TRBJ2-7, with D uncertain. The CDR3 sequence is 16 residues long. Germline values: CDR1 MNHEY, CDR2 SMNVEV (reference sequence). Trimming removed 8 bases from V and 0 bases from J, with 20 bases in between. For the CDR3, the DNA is TGTGCCAGCCGTCAAACCCTAGGGAAGAGCTCCTACGAGCAGTACTTC. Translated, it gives CASRQTLGKSSYEQYF.

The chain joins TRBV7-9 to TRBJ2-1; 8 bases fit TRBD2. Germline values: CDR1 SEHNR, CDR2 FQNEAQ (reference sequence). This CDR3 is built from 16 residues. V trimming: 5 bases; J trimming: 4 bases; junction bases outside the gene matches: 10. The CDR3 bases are TGTGCCAGCAGCCCCCCCACTAGCGGTTTTTACAATGAGCAGTTCTTC. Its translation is CASSPPTSGFYNEQFF.

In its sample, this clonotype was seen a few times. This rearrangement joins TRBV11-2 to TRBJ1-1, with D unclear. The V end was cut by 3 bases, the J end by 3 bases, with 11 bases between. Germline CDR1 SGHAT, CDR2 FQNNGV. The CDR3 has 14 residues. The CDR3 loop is CASSFRGRDTEAFF. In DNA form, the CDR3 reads TGTGCCAGCAGCTTTCGGGGTAGGGACACTGAAGCTTTCTTT.

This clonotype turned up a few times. The CDR3 loop reads CASRSSPGLAGGPSINEQFF. The CDR3 nucleotides are TGTGCCAGCCGAAGTTCTCCGGGACTAGCGGGAGGGCCGAGTATTAATGAGCAGTTCTTC. The V gene is TRBV6-2 or TRBV6-3, the J gene TRBJ2-1; 16 nucleotides agree with TRBD2. The CDR3 consists of 20 residues. Germline assignment: CDR1 MNHEY and CDR2 SVGEGT. V lost 8 bases to trimming and J lost 7 bases; unmatched junction nucleotides: 20.